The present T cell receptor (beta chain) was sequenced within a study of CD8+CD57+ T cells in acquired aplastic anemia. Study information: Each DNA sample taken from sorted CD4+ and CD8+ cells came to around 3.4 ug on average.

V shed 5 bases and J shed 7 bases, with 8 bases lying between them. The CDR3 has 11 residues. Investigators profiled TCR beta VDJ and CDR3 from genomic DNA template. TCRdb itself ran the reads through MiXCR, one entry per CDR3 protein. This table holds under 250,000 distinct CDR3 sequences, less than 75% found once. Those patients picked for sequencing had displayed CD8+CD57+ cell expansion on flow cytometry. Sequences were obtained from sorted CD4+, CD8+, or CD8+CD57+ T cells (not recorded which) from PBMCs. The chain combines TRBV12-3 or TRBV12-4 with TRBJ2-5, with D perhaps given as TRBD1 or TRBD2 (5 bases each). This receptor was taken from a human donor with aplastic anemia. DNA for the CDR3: TGTGCCAGCAGTCCTGGGGGGACCCAGTACTTC. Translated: CASSPGGTQYF.